Listed below are T cell receptor beta chains from one sample, sequenced in a study of PD-L1 blockade in urothelial cancer. The table came from immunoSEQ multiplex PCR; TCRdb's copy has only in-frame clones and leaves some out. Here the sample spans 30,000 or so clones, around 83% being singletons. Sequenced here: PBMCs, sampled around atezolizumab (anti-PD-L1) treatment. The source is a man aged 55 to 70 with urothelial cancer. Each CDR3 is given with its conserved first and last residue. D genes are given only for firm matches. Not all rows give a size; the values are once, few, many and, for expanded clones, a class.

CASSLDGGAFF TGTGCCAGCAGCCTGGACGGTGGAGCTTTCTTT - TRBJ1-1 - TRBV5-6
CASSYSRAGGQETQYF TGTGCCAGCAGTTACTCGAGGGCGGGGGGACAAGAGACCCAGTACTTC TRBD2 TRBJ2-5 once TRBV6-6
CASLLGGGDTQYF TGTGCCAGCCTGTTGGGGGGGGGAGATACGCAGTATTTT TRBD2 TRBJ2-3 - TRBV11-2
CASSQRRLGTADTQYF TGTGCCAGCAGCCAGCGACGCCTGGGGACAGCAGATACGCAGTATTTT TRBD1 TRBJ2-3 - TRBV5-4
CASSPDRANTEAFF TGTGCCAGCAGTCCGGACAGGGCTAACACTGAAGCTTTCTTT TRBD1 TRBJ1-1 - TRBV25-1
CASSSGTGGTEKLFF TGCGCCAGCAGCTCGGGGACAGGGGGTACTGAAAAACTGTTTTTT TRBD1 TRBJ1-4 - TRBV5-1
CASSEASRAVYGYTF TGTGCCAGCAGTGAAGCGTCCAGGGCCGTTTATGGCTACACCTTC - TRBJ1-2 - TRBV6-1
CASRPRGQRTEAFF TGTGCCAGCAGGCCCCGGGGTCAGCGGACTGAAGCTTTCTTT - TRBJ1-1 - TRBV6-5
CASSTGTLTYEQYF TGCGCCAGCAGCACTGGGACACTTACCTACGAGCAGTACTTC - TRBJ2-7 few TRBV5-1
CASSAPSGKTYNEQFF TGTGCCAGCAGCGCCCCTAGCGGGAAAACCTACAATGAGCAGTTCTTC TRBD2 TRBJ2-1 - TRBV9
CASRPGTGGINEKLFF TGTGCCAGTAGGCCCGGGACAGGGGGCATTAATGAAAAACTGTTTTTT TRBD1 TRBJ1-4 - TRBV19
CASRATDRTGELFF TGTGCCAGCAGAGCTACGGACAGAACCGGGGAGCTGTTTTTT - TRBJ2-2 - TRBV2
CSVDRGLDTQYF TGCAGCGTTGATCGGGGGTTGGATACGCAGTATTTT - TRBJ2-3 - TRBV29-1
CASSSGGPPNTQYF TGTGCCAGCAGTTCCGGGGGGCCCCCGAATACGCAGTATTTT - TRBJ2-3 - TRBV7-8
CASSPAGTGGGPQHF TGCGCCAGCAGCCCTGCCGGGACAGGGGGAGGGCCCCAGCATTTT TRBD1 TRBJ1-5 few TRBV5-1
CETLGANGYTF TGCGAAACCCTAGGGGCGAATGGCTACACCTTC - TRBJ1-2 - TRBV29-1
CASSYRQGDNSPLHF TGTGCCAGCAGTTACAGACAGGGAGATAATTCACCCCTCCACTTT TRBD1 TRBJ1-6 - TRBV6-6
CASSLEGGWGNQPQHF TGTGCCAGCAGCTTGGAGGGCGGGTGGGGCAATCAGCCCCAGCATTTT - TRBJ1-5 - TRBV5-5
CASSFLGGSNNEQFF TGTGCCAGCAGCTTTTTAGGCGGGAGTAACAATGAGCAGTTCTTC TRBD2 TRBJ2-1 - TRBV7-9
CSVEVDRVEGYTF TGCAGCGTTGAAGTTGACAGGGTGGAGGGCTACACCTTC TRBD1 TRBJ1-2 - TRBV29-1
CASSRGQGDEQYF TGTGCCAGCAGCCGAGGACAGGGGGACGAGCAGTACTTC TRBD1 TRBJ2-7 - TRBV6-5
CASSGSHRGGEKLFF TGTGCCAGCAGTGGCTCTCACAGGGGAGGAGAAAAACTGTTTTTT TRBD1 TRBJ1-4 - TRBV6-1
CASSSPQGAREKLFF TGTGCCAGCAGCTCACCACAGGGGGCAAGGGAAAAACTGTTTTTT TRBD1 TRBJ1-4 once TRBV7-2
CASSGLLNYGYTF TGTGCCAGCAGTGGGCTCCTTAACTATGGCTACACCTTC - TRBJ1-2 - TRBV2